The next 9 T cell receptor beta chains were all read from a single sample in a study of T cells after posttransplantation cyclophosphamide. Clones were read by immunoSEQ multiplex PCR, and TCRdb kept only the in-frame ones, dropping some. In total the sample includes 15,000 to 20,000 clones, none of them seen once. Treatment was busulfan-fludarabine conditioning, a marrow graft, and cyclophosphamide on days +3 and +4. The specimen was PBMCs, collected after allogeneic stem cell transplant with posttransplant cyclophosphamide. These receptors came from a female patient aged 30 to 40 who received an allogeneic stem cell transplant from a related donor, was CMV-positive, and had no GVHD. Some T cells could come from the graft donor.

This clone was found many times. The CDR3 sequence is CASSHASGSSYNEQFF. The CDR3 region has the DNA TGCGCCAGCAGCCACGCTAGCGGGAGCTCCTACAATGAGCAGTTCTTC. The chain employs TRBV5-1 and TRBJ2-1; 10 positions match TRBD2. The CDR3 is made up of 16 amino acids. Trimming cost V 4 bases and J 0 bases; bases outside gene matches: 4. Germline assignment: CDR1 SGHRS and CDR2 YFSETQ.

There are many counts of this clone. The chain uses TRBV7-6 and TRBJ2-7; D might be TRBD1 (5 bases). Germline values: CDR1 SGHVS, CDR2 FNYEAQ. The CDR3 runs to 14 residues. V dropped 1 base and J dropped 6 bases, with 13 bases sitting between them. CDR3 sequence: CASSLVQDIGEQYF. The CDR3 DNA follows: TGTGCCAGCAGCTTAGTACAGGATATCGGCGAGCAGTACTTC.

This clone came up many times. This chain connects TRBV7-8 to TRBJ2-7; D is perhaps TRBD1 (7 bases). The CDR3 has 15 amino acids. Deletions cut 5 bases from V and 3 bases from J, with 17 bases between. Germline V gives CDR1 SGHVS, CDR2 FQNEAQ. The CDR3 region is CASSVRQGGLYEQYF. The CDR3 DNA reads TGTGCCAGCAGCGTAAGACAGGGAGGCCTCTACGAGCAGTACTTC.

This clone was seen at least ten times. J is TRBJ2-1 and V is TRBV7-8; D might be TRBD2 (5 bases). The CDR3 has 18 amino acids. Germline-derived CDR1 and CDR2 are SGHVS and FQNEAQ. V was clipped by 5 bases and J by 0 bases, with 20 bases between them. The CDR3 region is CASSPLLRAGSSYNEQFF. Written as DNA, the CDR3 is TGTGCCAGCAGCCCGCTTCTGAGGGCTGGGAGCTCCTACAATGAGCAGTTCTTC.

This clone was seen repeatedly, ten times or more. The rearrangement uses TRBV6-1 and TRBJ2-2, with 7 bases aligning to TRBD1. Germline-derived CDR1 and CDR2 are MNHNS and SASEGT. The CDR3 runs to 16 residues. V was clipped by 4 bases and J by 3 bases; unmatched bases: 8. In DNA, the CDR3 is TGTGCCAGCAGTGTTTTCAGGGGGAGATACACCGGGGAGCTGTTTTTT. Translation: CASSVFRGRYTGELFF.

This clone was picked up a small number of times. This chain links TRBV27 with TRBJ2-3; 9 bases are a match to TRBD2. The CDR3 has 16 residues. V dropped 6 bases and J dropped 2; count of bases not matched to a gene: 9. Germline V gene sequence: CDR1 MNHEY, CDR2 SMNVEV (reference sequence). The CDR3 sequence: CASRRQLAGPTDTQYF. The CDR3 nucleotides read TGTGCCAGCAGACGTCAGCTAGCGGGACCCACAGATACGCAGTATTTT.

This clone has at least ten counts. This rearrangement joins TRBV7-6 to TRBJ2-1, with TRBD2 matching over 7 bases. V trimming: 1 base; J trimming: 2 bases; junction bases outside the gene matches: 11. This CDR3 is built from 18 residues. CDR1 is SGHVS and CDR2 is FNYEAQ in the germline V gene. Written as DNA, the CDR3 is TGTGCCAGCAGCTTAGGAAGGTACGGCGGGAGCCCCTACAATGAGCAGTTCTTC. Translating gives CASSLGRYGGSPYNEQFF.

The table lists this clone with many counts. The rearrangement joins TRBV5-4 to TRBJ2-3, with TRBD2 matching 7 bases. CDR1 is SGHNT and CDR2 is YYREEE in the germline V gene (reference sequence). The CDR3 length is 15 residues. The V segment lost 5 bases and the J segment 4 bases; nucleotides outside the gene matches: 10. CDR3 amino acids: CASRGAGEGSDTQYF. The CDR3 region has the DNA TGTGCCAGCAGAGGGGCGGGAGAGGGCTCAGATACGCAGTATTTT.

The table lists this clone with many counts. The genes are TRBV28 and TRBJ2-7; 7 nucleotides align to TRBD2. Losses at the gene ends were 9 bases for V and 4 bases for J; bases not matched to a gene: 12. The CDR3 is 14 amino acids. Germline CDR1 is MDHEN and CDR2 is SYDVKM. The CDR3 DNA sequence: TGTGCCAGGGAGGTAAAGGAGGGAGGGTACGAGCAGTACTTC. This codes for CAREVKEGGYEQYF.